This T cell receptor (beta chain) comes out of a study of T cells after yellow fever vaccination (dated 2019 in TCRdb). For the wider study: Libraries from fractions with low cell numbers were prepared with the SMART-Seq v4 Ultra Low Input RNA kit. Bulk TCR alpha and beta repertoires were sequenced longitudinally to track T-cell clones before and after primary and booster YFV17D yellow fever vaccination. The cohort comprised two healthy male donors, one aged 18 to 30 and one aged 30 to 39 years. Bulk PBMC replicates and cell subsets were isolated from blood drawn at multiple timepoints before and after both primary and secondary immunization.

Sample treatment or condition, as interpreted from the label and publication: live attenuated yellow fever vaccine strain. Two biological replicates of bulk PBMCs were collected at each blood-draw timepoint. PBMCs were isolated from peripheral blood using a standard Ficoll-Paque protocol. TriZol was used to extract RNA from bulk PBMCs, from CD4 and CD8 fractions, and from dextramer-positive and dextramer-negative fractions. What the authors observed across the whole study: A small share of clonotypes was detected in both CD4 and CD8 compartments, with the overlap likely arising from convergent recombination. Because only two donors were included in the study, the extent to which the findings can be generalized is limited. Most clones expanded after primary vaccination (around 96% of CD4 and 80% to 90% of CD8) were re-detected after the booster, suggesting that broad memory maintenance occurred. Compared with the primary T-cell response, the secondary T-cell response was weaker but faster, peaking on day 5 rather than day 15. Computational filtering was needed because FACS-sorted repertoires could contain abundant contaminating clonotypes from the bulk population.

Sequencing instrument: Illumina NovaSeq 6000. TCR cDNA was made using 5'RACE template switching, a step that added a universal primer site and unique molecular identifiers. cDNA synthesis was primed from both the TCR alpha and TCR beta constant segments. Two PCR steps were used to amplify libraries, with sample barcodes and sequencing adapters being added in the second step. Sequencing of libraries was done on Illumina HiSeq 2500 (2x100 bp) or NovaSeq (2x150 bp). As for the authors' bioinformatics: MIGEC handled demultiplexing of reads and collapsing into UMI consensus sequences, while MiXCR performed V(D)J alignment. Vaccine-responding clonotypes were defined with edgeR using replicate PBMC samples, requiring FDR below 0.01 and a log2 fold change above 5 up to day 15. CD4 or CD8 identity was assigned to each bulk clonotype according to whether the clonotype was present at higher abundance in the sequenced CD4 repertoire or the sequenced CD8 repertoire. Clones were called with MiXCR by TCRdb after fastp trimmed the public reads at Q25, and only in-frame beta chains were retained. Rows with a matching CDR3 protein are joined into one entry that keeps the most common DNA and genes. It is TCRdb's table, rather than the study itself, that gives the V and J calls and clone size. The table for this sample lists fewer than 450,000 distinct CDR3 sequences; almost 4% of them were counted only once. Less than 25% of the sample is taken by the ten largest.

This clonotype occurred many times. Which antigen it targets is not known. Nothing much larger sits one base from this clone, and base qualities are not available. Reading the germline V gene (reference sequence) gives CDR1 MNHNY and CDR2 SVGAGI. V drops 2 bases and J drops 0 bases, leaving 12 bases in between. The CDR3 covers 16 residues, taking in both the cysteine and the phenylalanine. Only CDR3 DNA remains: 48 bases, in frame from the first base. This specimen consisted of PBMCs, obtained 5 days after the yellow fever booster vaccination. The receptor's source is a young man who received the YFV17D yellow fever vaccine. The chain employs TRBV6-6 and TRBJ2-3; tentative D gene TRBD1, with 5 bases matching. The DNA is as follows: TGTGCCAGCAGTTACACCAGAAGGGGTAGCACAGATACGCAGTATTTT. It specifies CASSYTRRGSTDTQYF.